Listed below are T cell receptor beta chains from one sample, sequenced in a study of Ad26.COV2.S vaccination and SARS-CoV-2 variants. Produced via immunoSEQ multiplex PCR; TCRdb's table is partial and in-frame only. The sample yields 380,000 or so clones, about 80% seen once. The sequencing here drew on peripheral blood, taken in a trial of Ad26.COV2.S vaccine versus placebo. These receptors were taken from a person between 18 and 60 years old who received the Ad26.COV2.S COVID-19 vaccine or a placebo. Both conserved end residues are part of each CDR3. Fields, in order: J gene, clone size, D gene, V gene, CDR3 protein, CDR3 DNA. D genes are given only for firm matches. A clone size is listed for some rows: how often the clone was seen (once, few, many), or a class if it is expanded.

J: TRBJ1-1; size: once; D: NA; V: TRBV2; CDR3: CASILYIGVTTEAFF; DNA: TGTGCCAGCATTTTATATATAGGAGTAACCACTGAAGCTTTCTTT
J: TRBJ2-3; size: NA; D: NA; V: TRBV11-3; CDR3: CASSFGGTQYF; DNA: TGTGCCAGCAGCTTTGGCGGTACGCAGTATTTT
J: TRBJ2-1; size: NA; D: NA; V: TRBV4-3; CDR3: CASSQDPFIGGEQFF; DNA: TGCGCCAGCAGCCAAGATCCGTTTATTGGCGGTGAGCAGTTCTTC
J: TRBJ1-6; size: once; D: NA; V: TRBV3-1/TRBV3-2; CDR3: CASSHGSYNSPLHF; DNA: TGTGCCAGCAGCCATGGGTCCTATAATTCACCCCTCCACTTT
J: TRBJ2-3; size: NA; D: TRBD2; V: TRBV3-1/TRBV3-2; CDR3: CASSQSSGRAEDTQYF; DNA: TGTGCCAGCAGCCAATCAAGCGGGAGGGCCGAAGATACGCAGTATTTT
J: TRBJ1-1; size: NA; D: NA; V: TRBV6-5; CDR3: CASSKRTASTEAFF; DNA: TGTGCCAGCAGCAAGAGGACAGCGAGCACTGAAGCTTTCTTT
J: TRBJ2-7; size: NA; D: NA; V: TRBV19; CDR3: CASSPGGSYEQYF; DNA: TGTGCCAGTAGCCCAGGGGGGTCCTACGAGCAGTACTTC
J: TRBJ1-5; size: NA; D: NA; V: TRBV7-2; CDR3: CASSLAHHRDQPQHF; DNA: TGTGCCAGCAGCTTAGCCCATCACAGGGACCAGCCCCAGCATTTT
J: TRBJ2-1; size: NA; D: TRBD2; V: TRBV19; CDR3: CASSIGRTSGSSYNEQFF; DNA: TGTGCCAGTAGTATAGGTCGGACTAGCGGGAGCTCCTACAATGAGCAGTTCTTC
J: TRBJ1-5; size: NA; D: NA; V: TRBV5-1; CDR3: CASSLGRPGGPQHF; DNA: TGCGCCAGCAGCTTGGGACGCCCTGGGGGGCCCCAGCATTTT
J: TRBJ1-3; size: NA; D: NA; V: TRBV24-1; CDR3: CATSDLPRTLSGNTIYF; DNA: TGTGCCACCAGTGATTTGCCACGGACGCTCTCTGGAAACACCATATATTTT
J: TRBJ1-4; size: few; D: NA; V: TRBV30; CDR3: CAWSGAVAIAEKLFF; DNA: TGTGCCTGGAGCGGCGCGGTGGCAATAGCTGAAAAACTGTTTTTT
J: TRBJ1-4; size: NA; D: NA; V: TRBV12-5; CDR3: CASGLGGKLFF; DNA: TGTGCTAGTGGTTTAGGTGGAAAACTGTTTTTT
J: TRBJ1-1; size: NA; D: NA; V: TRBV5-1; CDR3: CASSLFGTGGTEAFF; DNA: TGCGCCAGCAGCTTATTCGGAACCGGGGGGACTGAAGCTTTCTTT
J: TRBJ2-7; size: NA; D: TRBD1; V: TRBV4-1; CDR3: CASSYRDRDNYEQYF; DNA: TGCGCCAGCAGCTACCGGGACAGAGACAACTACGAGCAGTACTTC
J: TRBJ1-2; size: once; D: TRBD1; V: TRBV11-2; CDR3: CASSLAGTGGGYTF; DNA: TGTGCCAGCAGCTTGGCCGGGACAGGGGGTGGCTACACCTTC
J: TRBJ2-3; size: NA; D: NA; V: TRBV9; CDR3: CASSREPRAELTDTQYF; DNA: TGTGCCAGCAGCCGGGAGCCGAGAGCGGAACTCACAGATACGCAGTATTTT
J: TRBJ2-7; size: few; D: NA; V: TRBV6-2/TRBV6-3; CDR3: CASSATDSRKGFEQYF; DNA: TGTGCCAGCAGTGCCACGGACTCGAGGAAGGGTTTCGAGCAGTACTTC
J: TRBJ2-5; size: NA; D: NA; V: TRBV6-5; CDR3: CASSYRNRGQETQYF; DNA: TGTGCCAGCAGTTATCGCAATCGGGGGCAAGAGACCCAGTACTTC
J: TRBJ2-4; size: NA; D: NA; V: TRBV15; CDR3: CATSRGPSPGGIAKNIQYF; DNA: TGTGCCACCAGCAGAGGTCCCTCCCCGGGGGGCATCGCCAAAAACATTCAGTACTTC
J: TRBJ2-1; size: NA; D: NA; V: TRBV28; CDR3: CASSFQGSYNEQFF; DNA: TGTGCCAGCAGTTTTCAGGGTTCCTACAATGAGCAGTTCTTC
J: TRBJ2-2; size: NA; D: NA; V: TRBV29-1; CDR3: CSVGFANTGELFF; DNA: TGCAGCGTTGGTTTTGCCAACACCGGGGAGCTGTTTTTT
J: TRBJ2-3; size: NA; D: TRBD2; V: TRBV5-1; CDR3: CASNGGATDTQYF; DNA: TGCGCCAGCAACGGGGGGGCCACAGATACGCAGTATTTT
J: TRBJ1-1; size: NA; D: TRBD1; V: TRBV30; CDR3: CAWSRQGRTEAFF; DNA: TGTGCCTGGAGTCGACAGGGAAGGACTGAAGCTTTCTTT
J: TRBJ2-7; size: NA; D: TRBD1; V: TRBV19; CDR3: CASSREGQGPYEQYF; DNA: TGTGCCAGTAGTAGGGAAGGACAGGGCCCCTACGAGCAGTACTTC
J: TRBJ2-1; size: NA; D: NA; V: TRBV6-6; CDR3: CASSGATYNEQFF; DNA: TGTGCCAGCAGCGGAGCCACCTACAATGAGCAGTTCTTC
J: TRBJ2-3; size: NA; D: NA; V: TRBV29-1; CDR3: CSVERNRKGDTQYF; DNA: TGCAGCGTTGAAAGGAACAGGAAGGGGGATACGCAGTATTTT
J: TRBJ2-1; size: once; D: TRBD2; V: TRBV6-5; CDR3: CASSYVLTSAYNEQFF; DNA: TGTGCCAGCAGTTACGTGCTGACTAGCGCCTACAATGAGCAGTTCTTC
J: TRBJ2-2; size: NA; D: NA; V: TRBV4-2; CDR3: CASSQDPRAGELFF; DNA: TGTGCCAGCAGCCAAGATCCAAGGGCCGGGGAGCTGTTTTTT
J: TRBJ1-5; size: NA; D: TRBD1; V: TRBV19; CDR3: CASHAWDSGDQPQHF; DNA: TGTGCCAGTCATGCATGGGACAGTGGGGACCAGCCCCAGCATTTT
J: TRBJ1-5; size: NA; D: NA; V: TRBV5-1; CDR3: CASSFSIGQPQHF; DNA: TGCGCCAGCAGCTTTTCTATAGGCCAGCCCCAGCATTTT
J: TRBJ2-7; size: NA; D: TRBD2; V: TRBV29-1; CDR3: CSVAASGSSYEQYF; DNA: TGCAGCGTGGCGGCTAGCGGGAGCTCCTACGAGCAGTACTTC
J: TRBJ2-3; size: NA; D: NA; V: TRBV30; CDR3: CAWSVRRADTQYF; DNA: TGTGCCTGGAGTGTAAGGAGGGCAGATACGCAGTATTTT
J: TRBJ1-4; size: NA; D: NA; V: TRBV10-3; CDR3: CAISEFGEKLFF; DNA: TGTGCCATCAGTGAATTTGGCGAAAAACTGTTTTTT
J: TRBJ2-1; size: NA; D: TRBD1; V: TRBV7-9; CDR3: CASSQTSGTVNEQFF; DNA: TGTGCCAGCAGCCAAACTTCCGGGACAGTAAATGAGCAGTTCTTC
J: TRBJ1-2; size: NA; D: TRBD1; V: TRBV10-3; CDR3: CAISGEQGRYYGYTF; DNA: TGTGCCATCAGTGGGGAACAGGGGCGCTACTATGGCTACACCTTC
J: TRBJ2-3; size: once; D: TRBD2; V: TRBV18; CDR3: CASSPPGLAGITDTQYF; DNA: TGTGCCAGCTCACCTCCGGGACTAGCGGGGATTACAGATACGCAGTATTTT
J: TRBJ2-2; size: NA; D: NA; V: TRBV4-1; CDR3: CASSQVDLGFPGELFF; DNA: TGCGCCAGCAGCCAAGTCGATCTCGGGTTCCCCGGGGAGCTGTTTTTT
J: TRBJ2-1; size: NA; D: NA; V: TRBV18; CDR3: CASSSLRNEQFF; DNA: TGTGCCAGCTCAAGCCTGCGGAATGAGCAGTTCTTC
J: TRBJ1-1; size: few; D: NA; V: TRBV3-1/TRBV3-2; CDR3: CASSKRGTEAFF; DNA: TGTGCCAGCAGCAAGAGGGGCACTGAAGCTTTCTTT
J: TRBJ2-1; size: NA; D: TRBD1; V: TRBV30; CDR3: CAWSWDRGRHEQFF; DNA: TGTGCCTGGAGCTGGGACAGGGGGCGGCATGAGCAGTTCTTC
J: TRBJ2-6; size: NA; D: NA; V: TRBV6-4; CDR3: CASSPRGIHFSGANVLTF; DNA: TGTGCCAGCAGTCCCCGTGGTATTCATTTCTCTGGGGCCAACGTCCTGACTTTC